The T cell receptor (beta chain) under discussion was sequenced for a study of blood T cell repertoires in COVID-19. Study-wide background: There were acute and convalescent COVID-19 samples, and they came from the United States, Italy and Spain. Sources were T cells, B-cell-depleted T cells, or PBMCs; the material itself was cDNA or gDNA.

Trimming took off 2 bases at V and 3 bases at J, with 14 bases between the two ends. This CDR3 contains 15 residues. Germline CDR1 is SGDLS and CDR2 is YYNGEE. Original processing methods: For nucleated cells, counts were estimated from reference gene primer amplification. Method: immunoSEQ multiplex PCR; TCRdb's copy keeps in-frame clones and lacks some. That table gives V, J and clone size, and the DNA gave D and trimming. The sample has around 380,000 clones; 81% are singletons. The TCR originated in a human donor with acute or convalescent COVID-19. The donor label of this sample is uncertain. The chain carries TRBV9 and TRBJ1-2; the D gene is possibly TRBD1 (5 bases). Sequencing was done on a sample of peripheral blood. CDR3 bases: TGTGCCAGCAGCGTGGGGAGGGGAGTCGACTATGGCTACACCTTC. Amino acids: CASSVGRGVDYGYTF.